Below, 13 T cell receptor beta chains from the same sample are listed, as sequenced in a study of T cell repertoires in cytomegalovirus infection. Each CDR3 protein is one row after TCRdb ran MiXCR on the reads. The data hold about 530,000 distinct CDR3 sequences, with about a quarter observed a single time. The sample taken for sequencing was PBMCs. The receptors here all came from a human donor in good health (CMV status not recorded). Some clones in this sample may be carry-over from other donors' samples.

V is TRBV20-1 and J is TRBJ2-7; D is possibly TRBD1 (6 bases). V was shortened by 6 bases and J by 0 bases, with 12 bases between the two germline ends. Germline V gene sequence: CDR1 DFQATT, CDR2 SNEGSKA (reference sequence). The CDR3 spans 13 residues. For the CDR3, the DNA is TGCAGTGCCACTGGACAGTTCTCCTACGAGCAGTACGTC. This codes for CSATGQFSYEQYV.

This clonotype was seen many times. The J gene is TRBJ2-1, the V gene TRBV28, with D perhaps given as TRBD1 or TRBD2 (5 bases each). Germline V gene sequence: CDR1 MDHEN, CDR2 SYDVKM. V dropped 5 bases and J dropped 8 bases, with 22 bases sitting between them. CDR3 length: 16 amino acids. The CDR3 loop reads CASSGGGAARRDEQFF. CDR3 nucleotide sequence: TGTGCCAGCAGTGGGGGTGGTGCGGCCCGACGCGATGAGCAGTTCTTC.

J is TRBJ1-1 and V is TRBV9; 8 bases are shared with TRBD1. Germline-derived CDR1 and CDR2 are SGDLS and YYNGEE. The V segment lost 3 bases and the J segment 5 bases; nucleotides outside the gene matches: 9. The CDR3 is 15 amino acids. The CDR3 reads CASSAQGEGVTEAFF. CDR3 sequence (DNA): TGTGCCAGCAGCGCACAGGGGGAGGGGGTAACTGAAGCTTTCTTT.

This clonotype was counted at least ten times. This rearrangement joins TRBV7-2 to TRBJ1-1; weak D call: TRBD1 (6 bases). Germline V gene lookup returns CDR1 SGHTA and CDR2 FQGNSA. Trimming removed 5 bases at V and 7 bases at J, with 11 bases between. The CDR3 has 12 amino acids. CDR3 bases: TGTGCCAGCAGCACTTGGACAGATGAAGCTTTCTTT. Encoded protein: CASSTWTDEAFF.

In the case of this clonotype: This may arise from a read error, as a much more abundant clone is one base away. The genes are TRBV2 and TRBJ1-5; 9 bases align to TRBD1. V shed 8 bases, J shed 4 bases, and the junction held 3 bases outside the gene matches. Germline CDR1 reads SNHLY; CDR2 reads FYNNEI. This CDR3 is 13 amino acids long. The DNA of the CDR3 is TGTGCCAGCCGGGACAGGGAGAATCAGCCCCAGCATTTT. This codes for CASRDRENQPQHF.

The V gene is TRBV12-3 or TRBV12-4, the J gene TRBJ2-3; D possibly matches TRBD1 or TRBD2 (5 bases each). V was clipped by 2 bases and J by 4 bases, with 13 bases between them. This CDR3 is built from 15 residues. CDR3 protein: CASSLIQGSADTQYF. The DNA for the CDR3 is TGTGCCAGCAGTTTAATCCAGGGTAGCGCAGATACGCAGTATTTT.

The table lists this clonotype with a few counts. The chain employs TRBV7-9 and TRBJ1-1, with a possible D match to TRBD1 (5 bases). The V gene lost 1 base and the J gene lost 6 bases, with 12 bases spanning the gap. In germline, CDR1 is SEHNR, CDR2 FQNEAQ (reference sequence). The CDR3 sequence is 14 residues long. This CDR3 reads CASSLELRGAEAFF. In nucleotides, the CDR3 is TGTGCCAGCAGCTTAGAATTGAGGGGTGCTGAAGCTTTCTTT. Combining the CDR3 with reference TRBV7-9 and TRBJ1-1 gives the whole variable domain DTGVSQNPRHKITKRGQNVTFRCDPISEHNRLYWYRQTLGQGPEFLTYFQNEAQLEKSRLLSDRFSAERPKGSFSTLEIQRTEQGDSAMYLCASSLELRGAEAFFGQGTRLTVV.

This clonotype showed up many times. The chain has TRBV7-2 and TRBJ2-2; D gene ambiguous. Trimming took 1 base from V and 4 from J, leaving 13 bases between them. This CDR3 has 16 amino acids. Germline V lookup: CDR1 SGHTA, CDR2 FQGNSA. The CDR3 DNA reads TGTGCCAGCAGCTTAGTGGGTGGATCCTTCACCGGGGAGCTGTTTTTT. Protein: CASSLVGGSFTGELFF.

DNA of the CDR3: TGTGCCAGCAGCATTCTCATCCAAGAGACCCAGTACTTC. This codes for CASSILIQETQYF. The chain has TRBV7-6 and TRBJ2-5, with D unclear. V gave up 5 bases and J gave up 1 base, with 8 bases separating them. The CDR3 sequence is 13 residues long. The germline V gene has CDR1 SGHVS and CDR2 FNYEAQ.

The rearrangement uses TRBV5-4 and TRBJ1-2; 7 bases align to TRBD1. This CDR3 is built from 13 residues. Germline CDR1 is SGHNT and CDR2 is YYREEE (reference sequence). Trimming took 4 bases from V and 7 from J; bases not matched to a gene: 7. CDR3 nucleotides: TGTGCCAGCAGCGCCGACAGGGCTAGTGGCTACACCTTC. Translating gives CASSADRASGYTF.

CDR3 coding DNA: TGTGCCAGCAGGAGCCTCAGCGGTAGCTCCTACAATGAGCAGTTCTTC. Translation gives CASRSLSGSSYNEQFF. The gene calls are TRBV6-5 and TRBJ2-1; D is perhaps TRBD2 (5 bases). V shed 6 bases and J shed 0 bases, with 15 bases lying between them. CDR3 length equals 16 residues. Germline lookup yields CDR1 MNHEY and CDR2 SVGAGI.

This clonotype occurred a few times. This chain uses TRBV12-3 or TRBV12-4 with TRBJ2-5, with D perhaps matching TRBD1 (6 bases). The ends were cut back, 5 bases at V and 4 bases at J, with 11 bases in the middle. CDR3 length: 13 amino acids. For the CDR3, the DNA is TGTGCCAGCAGTCCCGGGACAACAGAGACCCAGTACTTC. Residues: CASSPGTTETQYF.

The chain uses TRBV29-1 and TRBJ1-2; maybe TRBD1 (6 bases). V dropped 3 bases and J dropped 2 bases, with 7 bases sitting between them. The CDR3 runs to 12 residues. In germline, CDR1 is SQVTM, CDR2 ANQGSEA. CDR3 amino acids: CSVDTGNYGYTF. DNA for the CDR3: TGCAGCGTTGATACAGGGAACTATGGCTACACCTTC.